These 17 T cell receptor beta chains originate from one sample sequenced in a study of blood T cell repertoires in COVID-19. The data were produced by immunoSEQ multiplex PCR, yet TCRdb's version contains in-frame clones alone and is incomplete. Among over 50,000 clones listed, 80% to 85% were seen once. What was sequenced was peripheral blood. The receptor source for this set is a man aged 55 to 70 with COVID-19, enrolled during active disease.

The table lists this clone with a count of one. The chain uses TRBV11-2 and TRBJ2-1; 10 bases are a match to TRBD2. This CDR3 contains 17 residues. CDR1 SGHAT and CDR2 FQNNGV come from the germline V gene. The V and J ends lost 4 bases and 7 bases, in that order; junction bases with no gene match: 13. In DNA, the CDR3 is TGTGCCAGCAGCTCGCGAGGAGCGGGAGGGCCGTTGAATGAGCAGTTCTTC. It encodes CASSSRGAGGPLNEQFF.

The chain carries TRBV30 and TRBJ1-1; D gene uncertain. V lost 4 bases and J 5 bases, leaving 14 bases between the germline ends. CDR3 length: 13 amino acids. Germline loops: CDR1 GTSNPN, CDR2 SVGIG (reference sequence). CDR3 loop: CAWIRGRLTEAFF. The CDR3 DNA reads as TGTGCCTGGATACGTGGAAGACTAACTGAAGCTTTCTTT.

The chain is built from TRBV30 and TRBJ2-5; 8 nucleotides match TRBD1. V was clipped by 3 bases and J by 5 bases; unmatched bases: 11. Germline CDR1 reads GTSNPN; CDR2 reads SVGIG (reference sequence). The CDR3 runs to 15 residues. In DNA, the CDR3 is TGTGCCTGGAGAAACCCCCAGGGGGCCTTGGAGACCCAGTACTTC. This translates into CAWRNPQGALETQYF.

The J gene is TRBJ2-6, the V gene TRBV2; no clear D. Germline V lookup: CDR1 SNHLY, CDR2 FYNNEI. This CDR3 region has 15 residues. The V and J ends lost 5 bases and 2 bases respectively, with 10 bases between them. The CDR3 nucleotides are TGTGCCAGCAGTTTGAGCGAAACTGGGGCCAACGTCCTGACTTTC. Its translation: CASSLSETGANVLTF.

The chain links TRBV5-1 to TRBJ2-2, with D possibly TRBD1 on 6 matching bases. Between the trimmed V and J ends, which lost 0 bases and 5 bases, there was a span of 11 bases. The CDR3 is made up of 15 amino acids. Germline CDR1 SGHRS, CDR2 YFSETQ. The CDR3 region is CASSLGGQVTGELFF. The CDR3 nucleotides read TGCGCCAGCAGCTTGGGGGGACAAGTAACCGGGGAGCTGTTTTTT.

This chain links TRBV19 with TRBJ1-2; 8 nucleotides line up with TRBD1. Germline trimming cut 10 bases from V and 2 bases from J; bases unmatched to any gene: 6. This CDR3 is 13 amino acids long. Looked up from germline, CDR1 is LNHDA and CDR2 is SQIVND (reference sequence). In DNA, the CDR3 is TGTGCCACCTCACAGGGGGTGAACTATGGCTACACCTTC. Translation gives CATSQGVNYGYTF.

The rearrangement uses TRBV30 and TRBJ2-7; weak D call: TRBD2 (6 bases). V lost 3 bases and J lost 6, with 12 bases in between. CDR1 is GTSNPN and CDR2 is SVGIG in the germline V gene (reference sequence). The length of the CDR3 is 12 residues. The DNA of the CDR3 is TGTGCCTGGAGCGTCGGGAGCACCGAGCAGTACTTC. Its translation is CAWSVGSTEQYF.

A note on this clone: This sample includes further DNA sequences coding for the same CDR3. The rearrangement joins TRBV5-1 to TRBJ2-7; TRBD2 matches 9 bases. The V gene's germline CDR1 is SGHRS and CDR2 YFSETQ. The V gene end was trimmed by 2 bases and the J gene end by 0 bases; junction bases not matched to a gene: 3. This CDR3 comprises 15 residues. The CDR3 nucleotides are TGCGCCAGCAGCTTACTAGCGGGTCCCTCCTACGAGCAGTACTTC. This encodes CASSLLAGPSYEQYF.

This chain uses TRBV6-1 with TRBJ2-2, with 7 bases aligning to TRBD2. The CDR3 is 16 residues long. V lost 4 bases to trimming and J lost 0 bases; unmatched junction nucleotides: 5. Germline loops: CDR1 MNHNS, CDR2 SASEGT. CDR3 nucleotide sequence: TGTGCCAGCAGTGTGCTAGCGGAGGCGAACACCGGGGAGCTGTTTTTT. Its protein product is CASSVLAEANTGELFF.

V and J are TRBV4-2 and TRBJ1-2, with D tentatively TRBD1 (6 bases). Germline assignment: CDR1 LGHNA and CDR2 YNFKEQ. Trimming cost V 0 bases and J 1 base, with 12 bases left between them. CDR3 length: 16 residues. CDR3 DNA sequence: TGTGCCAGCAGCCAAGATTTTAGGGGGGGTAACTATGGCTACACCTTC. Residues: CASSQDFRGGNYGYTF.

CDR3: CASSTRQGFNSPLHF. Here the CDR3 DNA reads TGTGCCAGCAGTACGAGACAGGGGTTTAATTCACCCCTCCACTTT. The chain combines TRBV6-5 with TRBJ1-6, with 8 bases matching TRBD1. CDR1 MNHEY and CDR2 SVGAGI come from the germline V gene. The CDR3 runs to 15 residues. Losses at the gene ends were 5 bases for V and 6 bases for J; bases not matched to a gene: 6.

The chain has TRBV4-2 and TRBJ1-4; TRBD1 agrees at 8 bases. Germline V lookup: CDR1 LGHNA, CDR2 YNFKEQ. CDR3 length: 18 residues. The V and J ends lost 1 base and 0 bases, in that order; junction bases with no gene match: 7. The CDR3 spells CASSQVIRTGSTNEKLFF. CDR3 DNA: TGTGCCAGCAGCCAAGTCATAAGGACAGGGTCAACTAATGAAAAACTGTTTTTT.

The V and J genes are TRBV7-6 and TRBJ2-3, with 12 bases aligning to TRBD1. V lost 0 bases, J lost 3 bases, and 4 bases stayed unmatched. The CDR3 sequence is 17 residues long. Germline lookup yields CDR1 SGHVS and CDR2 FNYEAQ. The CDR3 loop is CASSLAGQGAVTDTQYF. CDR3 nucleotide sequence: TGTGCCAGCAGCTTAGCGGGACAGGGGGCAGTGACAGATACGCAGTATTTT.

This clone was detected only a few times. The chain links TRBV18 to TRBJ1-2; possible D gene TRBD1, 5 bases. CDR3 length equals 15 residues. V was cut by 6 bases and J by 4 bases, with 18 bases left in between. The germline CDR1 and CDR2 sequences are KGHSH and LQKENI. Here the CDR3 DNA reads TGTGCCAGCTCCTTCCCAGGGCTTTTCCTCTATGGCTACACCTTC. This codes for CASSFPGLFLYGYTF.

V usage is TRBV3-1 (or the pseudogene TRBV3-2) and J usage is TRBJ2-5; 12 positions agree with TRBD2. CDR3 size: 15 residues. Germline CDR1 is LGHDT and CDR2 is YNNKEL (reference sequence). V trimming: 4 bases; J trimming: 2 bases; junction bases outside the gene matches: 2. For the CDR3, the DNA is TGTGCCAGCAGCCCTGGACTAGCGGGGCAAGAGACCCAGTACTTC. Encoded protein: CASSPGLAGQETQYF.

V gene TRBV3-1 (or the pseudogene TRBV3-2) combines with J gene TRBJ1-2; no clear D. This CDR3 has 13 amino acids. V lost 3 bases and J 3 bases, leaving 8 bases between the germline ends. Per the germline V gene, CDR1 is LGHDT and CDR2 is YNNKEL (reference sequence). CDR3 bases: TGTGCCAGCAGCCAGTTGAGTGACTATGGCTACACCTTC. As protein: CASSQLSDYGYTF.

The V and J genes are TRBV7-9 and TRBJ2-5, with TRBD2 matching 7 bases. The CDR3 is made up of 13 amino acids. The germline V gene has CDR1 SEHNR and CDR2 FQNEAQ (reference sequence). The V segment lost 8 bases and the J segment 4 bases; nucleotides outside the gene matches: 7. The CDR3 DNA follows: TGTGCCAGCCTACCTTCGGGGGGAGAGACCCAGTACTTC. The encoded protein is CASLPSGGETQYF.